These 19 T cell receptor beta chains originate from one sample sequenced in a study of blood T cell repertoires in COVID-19. The table came from immunoSEQ multiplex PCR; TCRdb's copy has only in-frame clones and leaves some out. The data hold 230,000 or so clones, with approximately 80% observed a single time. The sequencing input was peripheral blood. These receptors originate from a man aged 25 to 40 with active or convalescent COVID-19.

The chain links TRBV11-3 to TRBJ2-3, with TRBD1 as a possible D gene (6 bases). The CDR3 is made up of 14 amino acids. CDR1 SGHNT and CDR2 YENEEA come from the germline V gene. V was shortened by 5 bases and J by 6 bases, with 15 bases between the two germline ends. The chain's CDR3 is CASSPGHPTDTQYF. The CDR3 DNA is TGTGCCAGCAGCCCGGGACACCCAACGGATACGCAGTATTTT.

This clone was seen only once. V usage is TRBV9 and J usage is TRBJ1-1; a weak D match, TRBD1 (5 bases). The ends were cut back, 5 bases at V and 2 bases at J, with 13 bases in the middle. The germline V gene encodes CDR1 SGDLS and CDR2 YYNGEE. The CDR3 length is 14 residues. CDR3 in amino acids: CASSARQTNTEAFF. DNA for the CDR3: TGTGCCAGCAGTGCTAGACAGACCAACACTGAAGCTTTCTTT.

The chain recombines TRBV2 with TRBJ1-3; D is ambiguous. The V and J ends lost 4 bases and 0 bases respectively, with 4 bases between them. The CDR3 sequence is 13 residues long. Germline V gene data show CDR1 as SNHLY and CDR2 as FYNNEI. CDR3: CASSASSGNTIYF. The CDR3 DNA follows: TGTGCCAGCAGTGCGAGCTCTGGAAACACCATATATTTT.

The count of this clone is one. The V call is TRBV18, the J call TRBJ2-7, with a possible D match to TRBD2 (6 bases). Looked up from germline, CDR1 is KGHSH and CDR2 is LQKENI. The CDR3 covers 11 residues. Trimming pared 6 bases from V and 5 bases from J, leaving 8 bases between. CDR3 nucleotide sequence: TGTGCCAGCTCGGGGGGTAACGAGCAGTACTTC. This codes for CASSGGNEQYF.

The rearrangement links TRBV2 to TRBJ2-5, with D unclear. The CDR3 sequence is 15 residues long. V lost 0 bases to trimming and J lost 8 bases, with 16 bases between them. Germline CDR1 SNHLY, CDR2 FYNNEI. CDR3: CASSEALVGPFTQYF. The CDR3 DNA reads TGTGCCAGCAGTGAAGCGCTTGTGGGCCCCTTCACCCAGTACTTC. Variable domain in full (rest from reference TRBV2 and TRBJ2-5): EPEVTQTPSHQVTQMGQEVILRCVPISNHLYFYWYRQILGQKVEFLVSFYNNEISEKSEIFDDQFSVERPDGSNFTLKIRSTKLEDSAMYFCASSEALVGPFTQYFGPGTRLLVL.

The rearrangement uses TRBV10-1 and TRBJ2-5, with 7 bases identical to TRBD1. J gave up 5 bases and V 0 bases, and 3 bases lay outside the gene matches. There are 14 residues in the CDR3. Germline V lookup: CDR1 WNHNN, CDR2 SYGVQD (reference sequence). This chain's CDR3 is CASSESTGRETQYF. In nucleotides, the CDR3 is TGCGCCAGCAGTGAGTCGACAGGGCGGGAGACCCAGTACTTC.

The rearrangement joins TRBV18 to TRBJ1-6; D is undetermined. The CDR3 is 11 amino acids. Germline CDR1 is KGHSH and CDR2 is LQKENI. The V gene lost 6 bases and the J gene lost 14 bases, with 11 bases spanning the gap. Here the CDR3 reads CASSRGAALHF. For the CDR3, the DNA is TGTGCCAGCTCCCGCGGTGCAGCCCTCCACTTT.

The CDR3 nucleotides are TGTGCCAGCACGACTAGCAGTGTAATTAGCACAGATACGCAGTATTTT. This codes for CASTTSSVISTDTQYF. This chain connects TRBV27 to TRBJ2-3; 7 bases line up with TRBD2. V dropped 7 bases and J dropped 0; count of bases not matched to a gene: 10. Per germline, CDR1 MNHEY and CDR2 SMNVEV (reference sequence). CDR3 length: 16 residues.

A remark on this clone: Other DNA sequences in this sample translate to the same CDR3. The V gene is TRBV7-2, the J gene TRBJ2-1, with a weak D call TRBD1 (5 bases). From germline, CDR1 is SGHTA and CDR2 FQGNSA. This CDR3 region has 15 residues. V gave up 1 base and J gave up 4 bases, with 11 bases separating them. The CDR3 loop reads CASSLGQGSYNEQFF. The CDR3 DNA sequence: TGTGCCAGCAGCTTAGGGCAGGGTAGTTACAATGAGCAGTTCTTC. The complete variable domain, with remaining parts taken from reference TRBV7-2 and TRBJ2-1, reads GAGVSQSPSNKVTEKGKDVELRCDPISGHTALYWYRQSLGQGLEFLIYFQGNSAPDKSGLPSDRFSAERTGGSVSTLTIQRTQQEDSAVYLCASSLGQGSYNEQFFGPGTRLTVL.

This clone has only one observation. The J gene is TRBJ1-2, the V gene TRBV27, with TRBD1 matching 9 bases. Germline CDR1 is MNHEY and CDR2 is SMNVEV (reference sequence). The CDR3 is 18 amino acids. Losses at the gene ends were 6 bases for V and 0 bases for J; bases not matched to a gene: 14. The CDR3 sequence is CASSSLMGQGITNYGYTF. Written as DNA, the CDR3 is TGTGCCAGCAGCTCACTGATGGGACAGGGTATAACTAACTATGGCTACACCTTC.

This rearrangement joins TRBV19 to TRBJ2-1; 8 nucleotides line up with TRBD2. The ends lost 2 bases at V and 3 bases at J; junction bases unmatched: 6. The CDR3 has 16 amino acids. Germline lookup yields CDR1 LNHDA and CDR2 SQIVND (reference sequence). The CDR3 region has the DNA TGTGCCAGTAGTATATGGGGGACTAGAGTCTACAATGAGCAGTTCTTC. It codes for CASSIWGTRVYNEQFF.

CDR3 in amino acids: CASSPGLEINYGYTF. Written as DNA, the CDR3 is TGTGCCAGCTCCCCAGGACTAGAAATCAACTATGGCTACACCTTC. The chain is built from TRBV18 and TRBJ1-2; D gene ambiguous. The CDR3 contains 15 residues. The germline CDR1 and CDR2 sequences are KGHSH and LQKENI. The V and J ends lost 6 bases and 2 bases respectively, with 16 bases between them.

The CDR3 DNA is TGTGCCAGCAGCGTAGGGCCCCCCCCCTATGGCTACACCTTC. It translates to CASSVGPPPYGYTF. The chain recombines TRBV9 with TRBJ1-2, with no clear D. This CDR3 has 14 residues. Trimming took off 0 bases at V and 4 bases at J, with 10 bases between the two ends. Looked up from germline, CDR1 is SGDLS and CDR2 is YYNGEE.

The V gene is TRBV4-2, the J gene TRBJ2-3; the match to TRBD1 covers 8 bases. This CDR3 region has 19 residues. Germline V CDR1 and CDR2: LGHNA, YNFKEQ. Trimming removed 6 bases from V and 0 bases from J; junction bases left unmatched: 17. The CDR3 region is CASSSSGQGPPDSTDTQYF. CDR3 nucleotides: TGTGCCAGCAGTAGCTCAGGACAGGGCCCACCAGACAGCACAGATACGCAGTATTTT.

The chain couples TRBV7-2 to TRBJ2-1; D is ambiguous. Trimming took 5 bases from V and 7 from J, leaving 6 bases between them. This CDR3 region has 11 residues. Germline V CDR1 and CDR2: SGHTA, FQGNSA. CDR3 region: CASSVRNEQFF. CDR3 DNA: TGTGCCAGCAGCGTGCGAAATGAGCAGTTCTTC.

This chain connects TRBV6-5 to TRBJ2-5; TRBD2 is a possible D gene (6 bases). V lost 9 bases and J 4 bases, leaving 21 bases between the germline ends. This CDR3 comprises 15 residues. CDR1 is MNHEY and CDR2 is SVGAGI in the germline V gene. The CDR3 nucleotides read TGTGCCAGGCCTATGGAGGGAGAGGGTGCAGAGACCCAGTACTTC. Translated, it gives CARPMEGEGAETQYF.

The gene calls are TRBV6-5 and TRBJ2-7; D not certain. The CDR3 has 13 residues. V was clipped by 0 bases and J by 0 bases, with 3 bases between them. Germline CDR1 MNHEY, CDR2 SVGAGI. CDR3 nucleotides: TGTGCCAGCAGTTACTCCCTCTCCTACGAGCAGTACTTC. It encodes CASSYSLSYEQYF.

The CDR3 reads CASNDIRDEQFF. The CDR3 DNA reads TGTGCCAGCAACGACATCCGCGATGAGCAGTTCTTC. V is TRBV6-6 and J is TRBJ2-1, with unresolved D. V lost 7 bases to trimming and J lost 8 bases, with 12 bases between them. Per the germline V gene, CDR1 is MNHNY and CDR2 is SVGAGI (reference sequence). The CDR3 totals 12 residues.

V gene TRBV19 combines with J gene TRBJ1-4, with D hard to call. V was pared by 4 bases and J by 11 bases, with 5 bases between. CDR3 length: 10 residues. The germline CDR1 and CDR2 sequences are LNHDA and SQIVND (reference sequence). Here the CDR3 DNA reads TGTGCCAGTAGTAACGGGAAACTGTTTTTT. It codes for CASSNGKLFF.